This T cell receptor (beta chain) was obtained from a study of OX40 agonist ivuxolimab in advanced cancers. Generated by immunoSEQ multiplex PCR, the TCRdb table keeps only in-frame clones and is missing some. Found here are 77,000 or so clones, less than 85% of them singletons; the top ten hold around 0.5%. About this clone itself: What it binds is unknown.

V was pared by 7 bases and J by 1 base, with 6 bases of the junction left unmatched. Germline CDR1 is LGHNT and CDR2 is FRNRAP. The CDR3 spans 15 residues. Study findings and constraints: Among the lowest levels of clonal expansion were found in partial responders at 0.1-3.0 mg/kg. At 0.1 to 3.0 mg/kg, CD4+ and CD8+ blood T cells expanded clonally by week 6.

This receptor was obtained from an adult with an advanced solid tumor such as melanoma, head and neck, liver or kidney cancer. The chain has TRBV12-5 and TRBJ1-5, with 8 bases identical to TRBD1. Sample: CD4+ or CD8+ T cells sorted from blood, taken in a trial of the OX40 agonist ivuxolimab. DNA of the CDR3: TGTGCTAGTGCCCTGGGACAGGCAAGCAATCAGCCCCAGCATTTT. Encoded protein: CASALGQASNQPQHF.